The sequence of this T cell receptor (beta chain) was determined in a study of technical replicates of blood from four donors. Clones were sequenced by immunoSEQ multiplex PCR, and TCRdb holds only the in-frame ones, with some missing. Of 80,000 or so clones in the sample, roughly 94% were seen once. Germline CDR1 MNHNS, CDR2 SASEGT. This CDR3 region has 13 residues. V lost 2 bases and J 4 bases, leaving 8 bases between the germline ends. Input material: T cells isolated from PBMCs. The chain uses TRBV6-1 and TRBJ1-2, with D unclear. The origin of this receptor is a human donor in good health. CDR3 DNA sequence: TGTGCCAGCAGTGAAAGGAGGCTCTATGGCTACACCTTC. The encoded protein is CASSERRLYGYTF.